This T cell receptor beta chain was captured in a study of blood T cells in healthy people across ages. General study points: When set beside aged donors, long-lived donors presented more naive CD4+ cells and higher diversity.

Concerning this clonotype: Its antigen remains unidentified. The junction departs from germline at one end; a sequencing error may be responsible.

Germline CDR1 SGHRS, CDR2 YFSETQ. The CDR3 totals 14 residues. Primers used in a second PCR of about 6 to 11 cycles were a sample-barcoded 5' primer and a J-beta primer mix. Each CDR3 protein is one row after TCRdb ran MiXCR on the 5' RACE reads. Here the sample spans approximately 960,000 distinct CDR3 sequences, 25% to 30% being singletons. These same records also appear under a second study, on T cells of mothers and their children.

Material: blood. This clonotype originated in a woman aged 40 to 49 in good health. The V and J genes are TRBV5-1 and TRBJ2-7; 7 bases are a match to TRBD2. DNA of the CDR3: TGCGCCGGCAGCTTGGGTGGGGGGGCCTACGAGCAGTACTTC. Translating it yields CAGSLGGGAYEQYF.